The 28 T cell receptor beta chains in this list originate from one sample, sequenced in a study of blood T cell repertoires in COVID-19. Method: immunoSEQ multiplex PCR; TCRdb's copy keeps in-frame clones and lacks some. The sample records fewer than 400,000 clones, 80% to 90% being singletons. The sequenced material came from PBMCs or T cells enriched from blood (not recorded which). Receptor source: a man aged 25 to 40 who had recovered from COVID-19.

The chain employs TRBV10-3 and TRBJ1-6, with TRBD1 matching over 10 bases. Trimming removed 4 bases from V and 7 bases from J; junction bases left unmatched: 4. This CDR3 has 15 residues. Germline CDR1 and CDR2: ENHRY and SYGVKD. CDR3 DNA sequence: TGTGCCATCAGTGCGCCGGGACAGGGGAATTCACCCCTCCACTTT. Translating gives CAISAPGQGNSPLHF.

This sequence joins TRBV6-1 and TRBJ1-4; TRBD1 might be the D (6 bases). Germline V CDR1 and CDR2: MNHNS, SASEGT. The CDR3 is made up of 18 amino acids. Trimming removed 4 bases at V and 4 bases at J, with 22 bases between. The CDR3 here is CASSARAGTAGDNEKLFF. The CDR3 coding sequence is TGTGCCAGCAGTGCTAGGGCTGGGACCGCAGGGGATAATGAAAAACTGTTTTTT.

The chain is built from TRBV19 and TRBJ1-2; 10 bases align to TRBD1. With 4 bases clipped from V and 4 bases from J, the junction kept 6 bases outside the gene matches. CDR1 is LNHDA and CDR2 is SQIVND in the germline V gene (reference sequence). The CDR3 loop spans 15 amino acids. DNA for the CDR3: TGTGCCAGTAGTACGCGGGACAGGGGTGGCTATGGCTACACCTTC. Protein sequence: CASSTRDRGGYGYTF. Full variable domain (outside the CDR3, taken from reference TRBV19 and TRBJ1-2): DGGITQSPKYLFRKEGQNVTLSCEQNLNHDAMYWYRQDPGQGLRLIYYSQIVNDFQKGDIAEGYSVSREKKESFPLTVTSAQKNPTAFYLCASSTRDRGGYGYTFGSGTRLTVV.

The chain is built from TRBV3-1 (or the pseudogene TRBV3-2) and TRBJ1-5, with 8 bases matching TRBD1. In germline, CDR1 is LGHDT, CDR2 YNNKEL (reference sequence). V dropped 7 bases and J dropped 5; count of bases not matched to a gene: 10. The CDR3 spans 15 residues. CDR3 sequence reads: CASNEPGGADQPQHF. The CDR3 nucleotides are TGTGCCAGCAACGAGCCAGGGGGCGCAGATCAGCCCCAGCATTTT.

The chain uses TRBV2 and TRBJ2-2, with D perhaps matching TRBD1 (6 bases). V dropped 5 bases and J dropped 0 bases, with 10 bases sitting between them. This CDR3 has 15 residues. CDR1 and CDR2 (germline): SNHLY, FYNNEI. CDR3 in amino acids: CASSMDSPNTGELFF. The CDR3, as DNA: TGTGCCAGCAGTATGGACAGCCCGAACACCGGGGAGCTGTTTTTT.

The chain has TRBV10-3 and TRBJ1-1; 10 bases fit TRBD1. The CDR3 length is 15 residues. In germline, CDR1 is ENHRY, CDR2 SYGVKD. Trimming cost V 8 bases and J 9 bases; bases outside gene matches: 15. CDR3 amino acids: CAIGEGTGDVLKAFF. The DNA for the CDR3 is TGTGCCATCGGGGAGGGGACAGGGGATGTACTAAAAGCTTTCTTT.

J is TRBJ1-4 and V is TRBV4-1, with D unresolved. The V gene lost 3 bases and the J gene lost 5 bases, with 16 bases spanning the gap. In germline, CDR1 is MGHRA, CDR2 YSYEKL. CDR3 size: 16 residues. The CDR3: CASSQSSNRLNEKLFF. As DNA, the CDR3 is TGCGCCAGCAGCCAGAGCTCCAACCGCCTAAATGAAAAACTGTTTTTT.

A few counts support this clone. The chain carries TRBV12-2 and TRBJ1-5. TRBV12-2 is flagged as a pseudogene. The CDR3 contains 17 residues. The CDR3 DNA follows: TGTGCAAGTCGCTCCCCCTACCCGTCGGGAGATAATCAGCCCCAGCATTTT. It is translated as CASRSPYPSGDNQPQHF.

Written as DNA, the CDR3 is TGTGCCAGCAGTGCCCGGGGGGCAGTATACGGAACTAATGAAAAACTGTTTTTT. Translating it yields CASSARGAVYGTNEKLFF. This rearrangement joins TRBV6-1 to TRBJ1-4, with D possibly matching TRBD1 (6 bases). The CDR3 totals 18 residues. With 4 bases removed from V and 1 base from J, the gap between germline ends came to 19 bases. The V gene's germline CDR1 is MNHNS and CDR2 SASEGT.

The chain recombines TRBV30 with TRBJ2-3, with 7 bases fitting TRBD2. Germline CDR1 and CDR2: GTSNPN and SVGIG (reference sequence). The CDR3 contains 14 residues. With 4 bases clipped from V and 2 bases from J, the junction kept 6 bases outside the gene matches. The CDR3 nucleotides are TGTGCCTGGACTTTCGGGGGGTACACAGATACGCAGTATTTT. Translating it yields CAWTFGGYTDTQYF.

The chain couples TRBV27 to TRBJ1-3; D may be TRBD1 (5 bases). The CDR3 consists of 17 residues. V dropped 3 bases and J dropped 0 bases, with 15 bases sitting between them. Germline CDR1 MNHEY, CDR2 SMNVEV (reference sequence). The CDR3 DNA sequence: TGTGCCAGCAGTTTCCCGCCAAAGGGGATCTCTGGAAACACCATATATTTT. Amino acid sequence: CASSFPPKGISGNTIYF.

The J gene is TRBJ1-2, the V gene TRBV27, with no clear D. The CDR3 contains 13 residues. Germline CDR1 MNHEY, CDR2 SMNVEV (reference sequence). Between the trimmed V and J ends, which lost 5 bases and 5 bases, there was a span of 12 bases. CDR3 DNA sequence: TGTGCCAGCAGTCCCACCTCGGGTTATGGCTACACCTTC. Translation gives CASSPTSGYGYTF.

The chain joins TRBV5-6 to TRBJ2-1; TRBD1 agrees at 7 bases. Germline V gene data show CDR1 as SGHDT and CDR2 as YYEEEE. CDR3 length: 13 residues. V trimming: 6 bases; J trimming: 8 bases; junction bases outside the gene matches: 8. The CDR3 protein is CASTRQGWDEQFF. CDR3 bases: TGTGCCAGCACGCGACAGGGATGGGATGAGCAGTTCTTC.

J is TRBJ1-5 and V is TRBV6-2 or TRBV6-3, with D tentatively TRBD1 (6 bases). Germline V gives CDR1 MNHEY, CDR2 SVGEGT. This CDR3 is 12 amino acids long. V lost 5 bases to trimming and J lost 9 bases, with 11 bases between them. The CDR3 loop is CASSIGTRPQHF. The DNA of the CDR3 is TGTGCCAGCAGTATCGGGACACGGCCCCAGCATTTT.

The chain carries TRBV12-3 or TRBV12-4 and TRBJ2-1; D remains ambiguous. V lost 5 bases and J 2 bases, leaving 4 bases between the germline ends. CDR3 size: 12 residues. CDR3: CASSDTYNEQFF. CDR3 DNA sequence: TGTGCCAGCAGTGACACCTACAATGAGCAGTTCTTC.

This chain connects TRBV5-1 to TRBJ1-2, with 7 nucleotides matching TRBD1. Germline CDR1 and CDR2: SGHRS and YFSETQ. The CDR3 spans 19 residues. The trim removed 4 bases at V and 6 bases at J, leaving 24 bases unmatched. CDR3 coding DNA: TGCGCCAGCAGCCTAACCTCCGGGACAGATAGGCGCGGCCTTGATGGCTACACCTTC. Its protein product is CASSLTSGTDRRGLDGYTF.

Concerning this clone: In the same sample, other DNA sequences code for this CDR3. V gene TRBV7-9 combines with J gene TRBJ1-2, with 9 bases that match TRBD1. Germline assignment: CDR1 SEHNR and CDR2 FQNEAQ (reference sequence). The J segment lost 0 bases and the V segment lost 1 base, leaving 0 bases of the junction unmatched. The CDR3 contains 15 residues. CDR3 amino acids: CASSLGQGANYGYTF. CDR3 DNA sequence: TGTGCCAGCAGCTTAGGACAGGGGGCTAACTATGGCTACACCTTC.

This clone was seen once. One junction end does not reproduce the germline sequence, and a read error may be involved. This rearrangement joins TRBV14 to TRBJ2-7; D remains unclear. In germline, CDR1 is SGHDN, CDR2 FVKESK. The CDR3 is 12 residues long. CDR3 nucleotide sequence: TGTGCCAGCAGCCAGAGTGACATCAGGCCGAGCTTC. This codes for CASSQSDIRPSF.

This chain joins TRBV10-3 and TRBJ1-2, with 8 positions matching TRBD1. This CDR3 spans 17 amino acids. After removal of 4 bases from V and 4 bases from J, the junction contained 14 bases not matched to a gene. Germline V gives CDR1 ENHRY, CDR2 SYGVKD. CDR3 loop: CAISAVGQGGDSYGYTF. DNA for the CDR3: TGTGCCATCAGTGCCGTTGGACAGGGAGGGGATAGCTATGGCTACACCTTC.

V gene TRBV19 combines with J gene TRBJ1-1; D is unresolved. Germline lookup yields CDR1 LNHDA and CDR2 SQIVND (reference sequence). The CDR3 has 14 amino acids. With 5 bases removed from V and 8 bases from J, the gap between germline ends came to 18 bases. The CDR3 bases are TGTGCCAGTAGTTTCCACGAAGGTGGCGGGGAAGCTTTCTTT. It specifies CASSFHEGGGEAFF.

J is TRBJ2-4 and V is TRBV5-6; D not resolved. The V end was cut by 2 bases, the J end by 0 bases, with 18 bases between. This CDR3 contains 18 residues. CDR1 SGHDT and CDR2 YYEEEE come from the germline V gene. CDR3 protein: CASSLLTGHNLAKNIQYF. CDR3 DNA: TGTGCCAGCAGCTTACTAACTGGCCATAATCTAGCCAAAAACATTCAGTACTTC.

V and J are TRBV4-1 and TRBJ2-3, with 9 bases that match TRBD2. The V gene end was trimmed by 6 bases and the J gene end by 3 bases; junction bases not matched to a gene: 4. The CDR3 is 14 residues long. Per the germline V gene, CDR1 is MGHRA and CDR2 is YSYEKL. CDR3 nucleotides: TGCGCCAGCAGTGGCGGGGGGGTAACAGATACGCAGTATTTT. Its translation: CASSGGGVTDTQYF.

The chain employs TRBV6-5 and TRBJ1-6, with no clear D. This CDR3 comprises 15 residues. Germline-derived CDR1 and CDR2 are MNHEY and SVGAGI. The V end lost 6 bases, the J end lost 10 bases, and 19 bases lay between the germline ends. CDR3 nucleotide sequence: TGTGCCAGCAGCCCGTCCGGGTGGTCTCGATCACCCCTCCACTTT. Protein product: CASSPSGWSRSPLHF.

The genes are TRBV5-1 and TRBJ2-5; no clear D gene. The V end lost 1 base, the J end lost 5 bases, and 12 bases lay between the germline ends. CDR3 length: 14 residues. The germline V gene has CDR1 SGHRS and CDR2 YFSETQ. The CDR3 DNA reads as TGCGCCAGCAGCTTGAACGGAGATCGGGAGACCCAGTACTTC. Translation: CASSLNGDRETQYF.

J is TRBJ2-5 and V is TRBV11-1; TRBD1 aligns across 7 bases. The germline V gene encodes CDR1 SGHAT and CDR2 FQDESV (reference sequence). CDR3 size: 13 residues. V shed 5 bases and J 4 bases; nucleotides not matched to a gene: 4. In DNA, the CDR3 is TGTGCCAGCAGCCGGGGACAGTTAGAGACCCAGTACTTC. Amino acid sequence: CASSRGQLETQYF. The full variable domain, with the rest looked up from reference TRBV11-1 and TRBJ2-5, is EAEVAQSPRYKITEKSQAVAFWCDPISGHATLYWYRQILGQGPELLVQFQDESVVDDSQLPKDRFSAERLKGVDSTLKIQPAELGDSAMYLCASSRGQLETQYFGPGTRLLVL.

Concerning this clone: Different DNA sequences within this sample yield the same CDR3. The genes are TRBV5-1 and TRBJ2-1, with TRBD1 matching over 10 bases. Germline CDR1 SGHRS, CDR2 YFSETQ. V lost 4 bases to trimming and J lost 4 bases; unmatched junction nucleotides: 2. CDR3 length: 14 residues. In DNA, the CDR3 is TGCGCCAGCAGCGGGGGACAGGGGTACAATGAGCAGTTCTTC. Protein: CASSGGQGYNEQFF.

The chain joins TRBV4-1 to TRBJ1-1; D is undetermined. Germline assignment: CDR1 MGHRA and CDR2 YSYEKL. This CDR3 is built from 14 residues. The V end lost 0 bases, the J end lost 6 bases, and 11 bases lay between the germline ends. CDR3 sequence reads: CASSQDLETAEAFF. As DNA, the CDR3 is TGCGCCAGCAGCCAAGATTTGGAGACCGCTGAAGCTTTCTTT.

This sequence joins TRBV3-1 (or the pseudogene TRBV3-2) and TRBJ1-2; TRBD1 agrees at 9 bases. This CDR3 is 14 amino acids long. CDR1 and CDR2 (germline): LGHDT, YNNKEL (reference sequence). V shed 5 bases, J shed 6 bases, and the junction held 7 bases outside the gene matches. The DNA of the CDR3 is TGTGCCAGCAGCTCTCTGGACAGGGGCCATGGCTACACCTTC. Protein: CASSSLDRGHGYTF.